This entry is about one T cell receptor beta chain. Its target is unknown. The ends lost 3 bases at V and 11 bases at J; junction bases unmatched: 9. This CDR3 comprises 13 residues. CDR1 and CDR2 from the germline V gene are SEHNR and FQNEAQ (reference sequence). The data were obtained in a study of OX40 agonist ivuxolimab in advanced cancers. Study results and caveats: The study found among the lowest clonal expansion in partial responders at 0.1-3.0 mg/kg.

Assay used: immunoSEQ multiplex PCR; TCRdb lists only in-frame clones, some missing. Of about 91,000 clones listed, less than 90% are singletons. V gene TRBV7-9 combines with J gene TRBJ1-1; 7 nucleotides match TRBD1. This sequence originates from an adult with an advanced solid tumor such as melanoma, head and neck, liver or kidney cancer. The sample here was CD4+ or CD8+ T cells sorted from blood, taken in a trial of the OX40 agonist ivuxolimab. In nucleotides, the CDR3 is TGTGCCAGCAGCTTGGGGGAGACAGGGCCGGCTTTCTTT. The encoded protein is CASSLGETGPAFF.